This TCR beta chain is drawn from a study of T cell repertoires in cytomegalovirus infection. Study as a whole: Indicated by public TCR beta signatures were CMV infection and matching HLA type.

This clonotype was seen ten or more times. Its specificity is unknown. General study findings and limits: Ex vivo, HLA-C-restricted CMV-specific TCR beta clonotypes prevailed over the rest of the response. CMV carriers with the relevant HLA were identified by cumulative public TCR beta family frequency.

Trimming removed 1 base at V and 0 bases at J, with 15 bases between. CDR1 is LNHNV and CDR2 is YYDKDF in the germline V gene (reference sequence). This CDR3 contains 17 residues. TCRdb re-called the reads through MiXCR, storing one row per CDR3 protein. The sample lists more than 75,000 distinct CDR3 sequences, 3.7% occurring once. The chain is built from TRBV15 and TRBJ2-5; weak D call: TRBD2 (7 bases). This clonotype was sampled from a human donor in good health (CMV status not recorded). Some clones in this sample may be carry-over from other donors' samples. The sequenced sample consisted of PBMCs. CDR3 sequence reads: CATSRGLRGADQETQYF. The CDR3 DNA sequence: TGTGCCACCAGCAGAGGTCTCCGGGGGGCGGACCAAGAGACCCAGTACTTC.